The sequence of this TCR beta chain was determined in a study of blood T cell repertoires in COVID-19. The data were produced by immunoSEQ multiplex PCR, yet TCRdb's version contains in-frame clones alone and is incomplete. The table records about 190,000 clones, 76% of them present only once. Participant ages covered about 18 to 89 years across 24 US areas. V shed 7 bases and J 1 base; nucleotides not matched to a gene: 7. There are 15 residues in the CDR3. The germline V gene has CDR1 MDHEN and CDR2 SYDVKM. This sequence was found in a woman aged 45-60 years with acute COVID-19. The sample taken for sequencing was PBMCs or T cells enriched from blood (not recorded which). V is TRBV28 and J is TRBJ1-1, with 9 bases that match TRBD1. As DNA, the CDR3 is TGTGCCAGCACCTGGACAGGGGCGGGGAACACTGAAGCTTTCTTT. It encodes CASTWTGAGNTEAFF.